Listed here is a single TCR beta chain. Its matching antigen is unknown. Germline trimming cut 7 bases from V and 1 base from J; bases unmatched to any gene: 5. CDR3 length: 14 residues. Germline lookup yields CDR1 SNHLY and CDR2 FYNNEI. This entry is derived from a study of shared clonotypes between healthy human individuals. Study-wide results and caveats: A generally larger estimated richness was seen in naive subsets than in memory subsets. Lower generation probabilities were found for non-shared clonotypes than for those shared by all four donors.

Nashville, Tennessee was home to all donors, each a Caucasian adult. Original analysis: ImmunoSEQ sequences covered only the junction and lacked quality scores; filtering therefore differed. The repertoire was sequenced with immunoSEQ multiplex PCR; TCRdb's copy has only in-frame clones and lacks some. That table gives V, J and clone size, and the DNA gave D and trimming. The sample holds about 1 million clones, roughly 80% seen once. The chain links TRBV2 to TRBJ2-3; 7 bases are shared with TRBD2. Sequencing was carried out using memory CD4+ T cells sorted from blood. Subset defined: CD45RA-negative fraction. This receptor was taken from a young man in good health. In DNA form, the CDR3 reads TGTGCCAGCATGAGCGGGATACGCACAGATACGCAGTATTTT. The encoded protein is CASMSGIRTDTQYF.